This passage covers 20 T cell receptor beta chains from one sample sequenced in a study of blood T cells in healthy people across ages. Together with a sample-barcoded 5' primer, a J-beta primer mix was included in a second PCR lasting roughly 7 to 11 cycles. TCRdb processed the 5' RACE reads anew with MiXCR; each CDR3 protein has one entry. The sample yields roughly 640,000 distinct CDR3 sequences, roughly 30% seen once. The sequencing sample was made of blood. The origin of the receptors is a woman aged 80 or older in good health.

This clonotype was counted at least ten times. This chain joins TRBV20-1 and TRBJ2-5; the match to TRBD2 covers 14 bases. The CDR3 covers 13 residues. Trimming removed 7 bases from V and 5 bases from J; junction bases left unmatched: 3. Germline CDR1 DFQATT, CDR2 SNEGSKA (reference sequence). The CDR3 reads CSGLAGGRETQYF. The DNA of the CDR3 is TGCAGTGGACTAGCGGGGGGGCGGGAGACCCAGTACTTC.

This clonotype was counted at least ten times. This chain joins TRBV6-1 and TRBJ2-1, with no clear D. The CDR3 is 15 residues long. Germline lookup yields CDR1 MNHNS and CDR2 SASEGT. V shed 2 bases and J shed 11 bases, with 19 bases lying between them. This chain's CDR3 is CASSEPGTSTMKQFF. CDR3 DNA: TGTGCCAGCAGTGAACCAGGAACCTCAACAATGAAGCAGTTCTTC.

This clonotype was seen a single time. The J gene is TRBJ2-2, the V gene TRBV7-9, with D maybe TRBD1 (5 bases). This CDR3 has 15 amino acids. V lost 1 base and J 3 bases, leaving 9 bases between the germline ends. Germline V gene sequence: CDR1 SEHNR, CDR2 FQNEAQ (reference sequence). In DNA, the CDR3 is TGTGCCAGCAGCTTAGTTTTAGGGGACACCGGGGAGCTGTTTTTT. Encoded protein: CASSLVLGDTGELFF.

The chain joins TRBV20-1 to TRBJ2-5; 11 bases agree with TRBD1. The germline CDR1 and CDR2 sequences are DFQATT and SNEGSKA (reference sequence). Germline trimming cut 6 bases from V and 9 bases from J; bases unmatched to any gene: 9. This CDR3 region has 13 residues. CDR3 in amino acids: CSAPGQGGSAQYF. DNA of the CDR3: TGCAGTGCGCCGGGACAGGGGGGATCGGCCCAGTACTTC.

This clonotype was counted ten times or more. The rearrangement joins TRBV6-2 or TRBV6-3 to TRBJ2-1, with D tentatively TRBD2 (5 bases). V was shortened by 10 bases and J by 6 bases, with 25 bases between the two germline ends. The CDR3 totals 16 residues. Germline V lookup: CDR1 MNHEY, CDR2 SVGEGT. CDR3 sequence: CATTREPGPWANEQFF. The CDR3 DNA reads TGTGCCACCACCCGGGAACCCGGGCCCTGGGCCAATGAGCAGTTCTTC.

This clonotype has ten or more counts. The V call is TRBV7-2, the J call TRBJ1-6, with a possible D match to TRBD1 (5 bases). V was cut by 5 bases and J by 6 bases, with 11 bases left in between. Germline V lookup: CDR1 SGHTA, CDR2 FQGNSA. The CDR3 runs 14 residues. Here the CDR3 reads CASSLRVLNSPLHF. In nucleotides, the CDR3 is TGTGCCAGCAGCCTCAGGGTCCTTAATTCACCCCTCCACTTT.

The rearrangement joins TRBV20-1 to TRBJ1-2; 9 bases are shared with TRBD1. V was clipped by 5 bases and J by 3 bases; unmatched bases: 4. Germline V lookup: CDR1 DFQATT, CDR2 SNEGSKA (reference sequence). The CDR3 covers 13 residues. The CDR3 sequence is CSAYTGGYYGYTF. DNA for the CDR3: TGCAGTGCTTACACAGGGGGCTACTATGGCTACACCTTC.

In its sample, this clonotype was seen a few times. CDR3: CASSFLVSTEQYF. The CDR3 nucleotides are TGTGCCAGCAGCTTCCTCGTCTCAACCGAGCAGTACTTC. This rearrangement joins TRBV7-9 to TRBJ2-5; no clear D gene. The end of the DNA aligns better with TRBJ2-7, so the J call may be wrong. Germline-derived CDR1 and CDR2 are SEHNR and FQNEAQ (reference sequence). This CDR3 is built from 13 residues.

Remarks on this clonotype: The junction does not match germline at one end; this may be a read error. In DNA, the CDR3 is TGTGTCAGCAGGGGGGATCGGCTCAACAATGAGCAGTACTTC. This translates into CVSRGDRLNNEQYF. The chain employs TRBV12-3 or TRBV12-4 and TRBJ2-5; a weak D match, TRBD1 (7 bases). This CDR3 has 14 residues.

This clonotype showed up just a few times. This sequence may be a read error, since a much larger clone differs from it by one base. The chain recombines TRBV5-1 with TRBJ1-2; D unclear. CDR1 and CDR2 (germline): SGHRS, YFSETQ. Trimming removed 5 bases at V and 3 bases at J, with 14 bases between. This CDR3 spans 14 amino acids. The CDR3 nucleotides read TGCGCCAGCAGTTGGAGAGGGTTCGACTATGGCTACACCTTC. It translates to CASSWRGFDYGYTF.

A few counts support this clonotype. V gene TRBV3-1 combines with J gene TRBJ1-1, with 9 nucleotides matching TRBD1. The V segment lost 3 bases and the J segment 5 bases; nucleotides outside the gene matches: 7. The CDR3 length is 15 residues. From germline, CDR1 is LGHDT and CDR2 YNNKEL (reference sequence). CDR3 sequence: CASSHHNRGQTEAFF. CDR3 in DNA: TGTGCCAGCAGCCACCACAACAGGGGGCAAACTGAAGCTTTCTTT. Using reference TRBV3-1 and TRBJ1-1 for the parts outside the CDR3, the full variable domain is DTAVSQTPKYLVTQMGNDKSIKCEQNLGHDTMYWYKQDSKKFLKIMFSYNNKELIINETVPNRFSPKSPDKAHLNLHINSLELGDSAVYFCASSHHNRGQTEAFFGQGTRLTVV.

This clonotype was seen more than once but under ten times. This may stem from a read error, because a much larger clone lies one nucleotide away. This chain uses TRBV20-1 with TRBJ2-4; 10 nucleotides agree with TRBD1. The length of the CDR3 is 15 residues. Germline-derived CDR1 and CDR2 are DFQATT and SNEGSKA (reference sequence). J gave up 6 bases and V 5 bases, and 10 bases lay outside the gene matches. CDR3 sequence reads: CSAGPGQGIGNIQYF. Here the CDR3 DNA reads TGCAGTGCTGGACCGGGACAGGGGATAGGAAACATTCAGTACTTC.

At least ten counts were recorded for this clonotype. The CDR3 region has the DNA TGTGCCAGCAGCTTAGCGCAGGGGGACTATGGCTACACCTTC. Protein: CASSLAQGDYGYTF. The chain couples TRBV7-9 to TRBJ1-2; 7 nucleotides line up with TRBD1. The CDR3 has 14 residues. V was clipped by 0 bases and J by 3 bases; unmatched bases: 1. The germline gives CDR1 SEHNR, CDR2 FQNEAQ (reference sequence).

CDR3 coding DNA: TGCGCCAGCAGCCAAGGGCGCGCATCCTACGAGCAGTACTTC. Translation: CASSQGRASYEQYF. The V gene is TRBV4-3, the J gene TRBJ2-7; no reliable D call. CDR1 LGHNA and CDR2 YSLEER come from the germline V gene. Deletions cut 1 base from V and 1 base from J, with 8 bases between. The CDR3 is 14 residues long.

The chain couples TRBV20-1 to TRBJ2-4; no clear D. The closer fit of TRBJ2-7 to the DNA end suggests the J call may be wrong. CDR1 and CDR2 from the germline V gene are DFQATT and SNEGSKA (reference sequence). The CDR3 runs to 16 residues. The CDR3 region is CSALVNTVALFHEQYF. In nucleotides, the CDR3 is TGCAGTGCCCTAGTCAATACGGTAGCCCTCTTCCACGAGCAGTACTTC.

This chain joins TRBV2 and TRBJ1-2; D remains unclear. Trimming pared 3 bases from V and 6 bases from J, leaving 11 bases between. The CDR3 runs 13 residues. Germline V gives CDR1 SNHLY, CDR2 FYNNEI. CDR3 DNA: TGTGCCAGCAGTGAGGATTCCGGGAATGGCTACACCTTC. Translation gives CASSEDSGNGYTF.

There are many counts of this clonotype. The chain employs TRBV7-9 and TRBJ2-1; D is perhaps TRBD2 (6 bases). The CDR3 runs to 14 residues. V dropped 2 bases and J dropped 9 bases, with 14 bases sitting between them. CDR1 and CDR2 (germline): SEHNR, FQNEAQ (reference sequence). CDR3 sequence: CASSLISYGGEQFF. The CDR3 nucleotides read TGTGCCAGCAGCTTAATATCTTACGGGGGTGAGCAGTTCTTC.

The table lists this clonotype with a few counts. A much larger clone is a single base away; this may be a read error. V and J are TRBV5-1 and TRBJ2-5; 10 bases are a match to TRBD2. CDR3 length equals 14 residues. CDR1 and CDR2 from the germline V gene are SGHRS and YFSETQ. The ends lost 4 bases at V and 11 bases at J; junction bases unmatched: 11. The CDR3 reads CASSERGGPNEQYF. DNA of the CDR3: TGCGCCAGCAGCGAGCGGGGGGGCCCCAATGAGCAGTACTTC.

This clonotype was seen repeatedly, ten times or more. The chain carries TRBV5-1 and TRBJ2-7; 7 positions match TRBD1. The CDR3 extends over 16 amino acids. Germline V gene lookup returns CDR1 SGHRS and CDR2 YFSETQ. The V segment lost 3 bases and the J segment 3 bases; nucleotides outside the gene matches: 12. The CDR3 sequence: CASSSGGTGVSYEQYF. For the CDR3, the DNA is TGCGCCAGCAGCTCGGGTGGTACAGGGGTCAGCTACGAGCAGTACTTC.

This clonotype has at least ten counts. The chain couples TRBV7-2 to TRBJ1-1, with unresolved D. The germline gives CDR1 SGHTA, CDR2 FQGNSA. This CDR3 region has 13 residues. The ends were cut back, 4 bases at V and 10 bases at J, with 16 bases in the middle. The CDR3, as DNA: TGTGCCAGCAGCTCCAACATGGCCAGAGTAGCTTTCTTT. It is translated as CASSSNMARVAFF.